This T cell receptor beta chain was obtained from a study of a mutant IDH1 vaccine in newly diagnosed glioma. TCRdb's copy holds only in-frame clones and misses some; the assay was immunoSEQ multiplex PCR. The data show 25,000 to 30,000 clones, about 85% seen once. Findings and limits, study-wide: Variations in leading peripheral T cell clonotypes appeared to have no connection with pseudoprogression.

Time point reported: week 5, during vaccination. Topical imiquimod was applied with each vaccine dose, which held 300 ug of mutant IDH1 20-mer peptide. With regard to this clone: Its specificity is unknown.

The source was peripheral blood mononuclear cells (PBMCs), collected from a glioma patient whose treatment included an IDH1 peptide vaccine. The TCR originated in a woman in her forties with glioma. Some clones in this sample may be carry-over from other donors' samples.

CDR3 coding DNA: TGTGCCAGCAGCTTGGGGGTTACAGATACGCAGTATTTT. Translating it yields CASSLGVTDTQYF. J is TRBJ2-3 and V is TRBV11-2; D may match TRBD1 or TRBD2 (5 bases each). V was trimmed by 3 bases and J by 3 bases, leaving 7 bases between them. CDR3 length equals 13 residues. Germline V lookup: CDR1 SGHAT, CDR2 FQNNGV.